Presented here are 10 T cell receptor beta chains from one specimen sequenced in a study of OX40 agonist ivuxolimab in advanced cancers. The library relied on the immunoSEQ multiplex PCR assay. TCRdb took this table from immuneACCESS and kept in-frame rearrangements with V and J called. Such tables lack part of the clones; where checked against another copy, unresolved V genes explain under half of the gap, and the rest is unexplained. The sample table shows 25,000 or so clones, and over 80% are seen once. The ten largest clones capture 9.5% to 10% of the sample. Sample: CD4+ or CD8+ T cells sorted from blood, taken in a trial of the OX40 agonist ivuxolimab. These receptors were taken from an adult with an advanced solid tumor such as melanoma, head and neck, liver or kidney cancer.

The chain uses TRBV6-5 and TRBJ1-1; no firm D call. V lost 0 bases, J lost 2 bases, and 13 bases lay in between. Germline values: CDR1 MNHEY, CDR2 SVGAGI. This CDR3 is 16 amino acids long. The DNA of the CDR3 is TGTGCCAGCAGTTACTCGAGGGCGGTTCCCAACACTGAAGCTTTCTTT. This encodes CASSYSRAVPNTEAFF.

The chain links TRBV9 to TRBJ1-4; D perhaps matches TRBD1 (5 bases). This CDR3 contains 14 residues. The V and J ends lost 0 bases and 6 bases respectively, with 9 bases between them. CDR1 is SGDLS and CDR2 is YYNGEE in the germline V gene. The CDR3, as DNA: TGTGCCAGCAGCGTAGGAGGGGAGTATGAAAAACTGTTTTTT. Its translation: CASSVGGEYEKLFF.

This rearrangement joins TRBV7-8 to TRBJ2-7; TRBD2 agrees at 14 bases. V dropped 5 bases and J dropped 6; count of bases not matched to a gene: 9. This CDR3 has 16 residues. Germline CDR1 SGHVS, CDR2 FQNEAQ. CDR3: CASSPRLAGGLGEQYF. The CDR3 DNA follows: TGTGCCAGCAGCCCTAGACTAGCGGGAGGGTTGGGCGAGCAGTACTTC.

The genes are TRBV1 and TRBJ2-1; TRBD2, the D gene given by the table, was not confirmed from the DNA. TRBV1 is labeled a pseudogene. The CDR3 totals 16 residues. CDR3 nucleotides: TGCACCAGCAGCCAAGATTCCAGCGGGGATTACAATGAGCAGTTCTTC. Residues: CTSSQDSSGDYNEQFF.

The rearrangement uses TRBV28 and TRBJ1-5, with a tentative D call TRBD1 (5 bases). V lost 3 bases and J lost 3, with 9 bases in between. The length of the CDR3 is 14 residues. Germline V lookup: CDR1 MDHEN, CDR2 SYDVKM. In DNA, the CDR3 is TGTGCCAGCAGTTTGGGACTCCTCAATCAGCCCCAGCATTTT. Its protein product is CASSLGLLNQPQHF.

The chain has TRBV5-1 and TRBJ2-7; possible D gene TRBD1, 5 bases. Germline assignment: CDR1 SGHRS and CDR2 YFSETQ. The CDR3 has 15 amino acids. The V and J ends lost 1 base and 0 bases respectively, with 11 bases between them. The CDR3 loop is CASSLQGIDSYEQYF. In nucleotides, the CDR3 is TGCGCCAGCAGCTTGCAGGGAATAGACTCCTACGAGCAGTACTTC.

The V call is TRBV4-2, the J call TRBJ2-1; D is tentatively TRBD1 or TRBD2 (5 bases each). The germline V gene has CDR1 LGHNA and CDR2 YNFKEQ. The CDR3 is 13 amino acids. Trimming took 1 base from V and 9 from J, leaving 10 bases between them. CDR3 protein: CASSQGGVGEQFF. CDR3 sequence (DNA): TGTGCCAGCAGCCAAGGAGGGGTTGGTGAGCAGTTCTTC.

The chain has TRBV7-3 and TRBJ2-1, with D perhaps TRBD2 (5 bases). Germline-derived CDR1 and CDR2 are SGHTA and FQGTGA. The CDR3 has 13 amino acids. V lost 5 bases and J 7 bases, leaving 12 bases between the germline ends. CDR3 sequence reads: CASSPSGSNEQFF. The CDR3 DNA reads as TGTGCCAGCAGCCCGAGCGGTTCGAATGAGCAGTTCTTC.

In this sample, this clone turned up a few times. This sequence joins TRBV27 and TRBJ2-1; 7 nucleotides line up with TRBD1. Germline values: CDR1 MNHEY, CDR2 SMNVEV (reference sequence). The CDR3 length is 17 residues. Trimming at V came to 5 bases and at J to 3 bases, leaving 13 bases not matched to a gene. The CDR3 protein is CASSLRPPRQGYNEQFF. CDR3 DNA sequence: TGTGCCAGCAGTCTGAGACCTCCACGACAGGGCTACAATGAGCAGTTCTTC.

Notes on this clone: The junction shows a germline mismatch at one end, possibly a read error. V and J are TRBV4-3 and TRBJ2-3; D is possibly TRBD2 (5 bases). The CDR3 runs to 13 residues. Germline V gives CDR1 LGHNA, CDR2 YSLEER. CDR3 residues: CASSQDRGDSQYF. DNA of the CDR3: TGCGCCAGCAGCCAAGATCGGGGAGATTCGCAGTATTTT.